The source of this T cell receptor (beta chain) is a study of blood T cell repertoires in COVID-19. Looking at the study overall: Samples of COVID-19 (acute and convalescent) were obtained from the United States, Italy and Spain.

From germline, CDR1 is MRHNA and CDR2 SNTAGT. The CDR3 spans 13 residues. Trimming took 5 bases from V and 5 from J, leaving 9 bases between them. In the original workflow: Quantification of nucleated cells was approximated via reference gene primer amplification. Some clones are missing from TCRdb's copy, which holds only in-frame ones; the method was immunoSEQ multiplex PCR. The V and J calls and clone size come from that table; D and trimming were worked out from the DNA. The data show around 260,000 clones, with less than 90% seen just once and 4% held by the top ten. This receptor was taken from a man aged 60 to 69 who had recovered from COVID-19. V is TRBV6-4 and J is TRBJ1-4; D unclear. Sequencing was done on a sample of peripheral blood. The chain's CDR3 is CASSQALNEKLFF. The DNA of the CDR3 is TGTGCCAGCAGTCAAGCGCTGAATGAAAAACTGTTTTTT.